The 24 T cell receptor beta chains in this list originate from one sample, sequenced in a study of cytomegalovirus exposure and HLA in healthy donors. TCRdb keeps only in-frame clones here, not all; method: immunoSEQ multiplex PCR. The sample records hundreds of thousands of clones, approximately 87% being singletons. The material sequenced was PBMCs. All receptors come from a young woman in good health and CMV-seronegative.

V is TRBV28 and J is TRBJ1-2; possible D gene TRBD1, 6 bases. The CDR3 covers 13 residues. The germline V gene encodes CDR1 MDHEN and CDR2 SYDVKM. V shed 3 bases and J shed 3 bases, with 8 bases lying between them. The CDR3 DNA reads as TGTGCCAGCAGTTTGGCAGGGGACTATGGCTACACCTTC. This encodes CASSLAGDYGYTF.

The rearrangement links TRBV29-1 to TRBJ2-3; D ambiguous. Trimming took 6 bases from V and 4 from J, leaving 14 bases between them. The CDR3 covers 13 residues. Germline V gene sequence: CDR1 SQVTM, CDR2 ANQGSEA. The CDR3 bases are TGCAGCGTCTTGAAGCAGAGTGCAGATACGCAGTATTTT. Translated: CSVLKQSADTQYF.

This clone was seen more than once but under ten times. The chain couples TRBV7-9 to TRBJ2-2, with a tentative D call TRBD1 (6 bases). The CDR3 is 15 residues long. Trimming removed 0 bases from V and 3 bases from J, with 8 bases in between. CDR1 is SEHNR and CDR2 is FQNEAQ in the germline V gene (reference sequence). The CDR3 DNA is TGTGCCAGCAGCTTAGCGGGGGCCTACACCGGGGAGCTGTTTTTT. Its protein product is CASSLAGAYTGELFF. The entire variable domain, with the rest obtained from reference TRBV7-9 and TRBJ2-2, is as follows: DTGVSQNPRHKITKRGQNVTFRCDPISEHNRLYWYRQTLGQGPEFLTYFQNEAQLEKSRLLSDRFSAERPKGSFSTLEIQRTEQGDSAMYLCASSLAGAYTGELFFGEGSRLTVL.

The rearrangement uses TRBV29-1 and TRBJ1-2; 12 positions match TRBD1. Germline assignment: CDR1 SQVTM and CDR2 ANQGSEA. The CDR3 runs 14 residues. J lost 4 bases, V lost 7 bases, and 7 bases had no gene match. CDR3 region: CSAVGQGAGYGYTF. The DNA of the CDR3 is TGCAGCGCCGTGGGACAGGGGGCCGGCTATGGCTACACCTTC.

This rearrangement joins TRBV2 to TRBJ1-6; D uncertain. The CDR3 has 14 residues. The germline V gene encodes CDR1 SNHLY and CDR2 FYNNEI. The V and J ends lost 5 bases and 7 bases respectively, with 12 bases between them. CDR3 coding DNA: TGTGCCAGCAGTAGGGAACCCGCGAATTCACCCCTCCACTTT. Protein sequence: CASSREPANSPLHF.

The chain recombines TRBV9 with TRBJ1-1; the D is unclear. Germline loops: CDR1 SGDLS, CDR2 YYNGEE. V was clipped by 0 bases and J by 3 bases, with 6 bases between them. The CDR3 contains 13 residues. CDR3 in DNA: TGTGCCAGCAGCGTAGAGGTCGACACTGAAGCTTTCTTT. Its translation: CASSVEVDTEAFF.

Written as DNA, the CDR3 is TGTGCCAGCAGTTTCGTTGGGAACGAGCAGTACTTC. Protein: CASSFVGNEQYF. This sequence joins TRBV27 and TRBJ2-7; D is uncertain. Germline V gene sequence: CDR1 MNHEY, CDR2 SMNVEV (reference sequence). The V end was cut by 3 bases, the J end by 5 bases, with 8 bases between. The CDR3 extends over 12 amino acids.

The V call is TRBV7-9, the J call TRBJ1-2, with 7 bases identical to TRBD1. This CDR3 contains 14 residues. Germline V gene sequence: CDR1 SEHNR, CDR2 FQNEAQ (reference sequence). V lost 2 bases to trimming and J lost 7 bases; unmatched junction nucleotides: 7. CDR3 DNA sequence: TGTGCCAGCAGCTTACTGGACAGGCAAAGTGGCTACACCTTC. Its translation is CASSLLDRQSGYTF. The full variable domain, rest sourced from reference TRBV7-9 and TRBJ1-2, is DTGVSQNPRHKITKRGQNVTFRCDPISEHNRLYWYRQTLGQGPEFLTYFQNEAQLEKSRLLSDRFSAERPKGSFSTLEIQRTEQGDSAMYLCASSLLDRQSGYTFGSGTRLTVV.

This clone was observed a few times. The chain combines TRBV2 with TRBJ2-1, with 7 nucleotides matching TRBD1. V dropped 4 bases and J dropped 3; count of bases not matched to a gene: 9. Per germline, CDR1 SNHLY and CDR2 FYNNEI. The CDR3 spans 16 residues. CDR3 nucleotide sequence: TGTGCCAGCAGTGGGGTGACAGGGAACCGCTACAATGAGCAGTTCTTC. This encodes CASSGVTGNRYNEQFF.

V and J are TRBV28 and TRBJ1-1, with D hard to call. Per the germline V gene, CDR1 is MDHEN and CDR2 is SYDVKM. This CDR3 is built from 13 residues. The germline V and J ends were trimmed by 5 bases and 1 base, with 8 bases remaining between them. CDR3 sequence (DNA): TGTGCCAGCAGTCCCGGGCGGAACACTGAAGCTTTCTTT. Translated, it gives CASSPGRNTEAFF.

Here the CDR3 reads CASSEWGVGQDTDTQYF. The CDR3 nucleotides read TGTGCCAGCAGTGAATGGGGGGTGGGACAGGACACAGATACGCAGTATTTT. The chain carries TRBV6-1 and TRBJ2-3; TRBD1 aligns across 8 bases. The germline CDR1 and CDR2 sequences are MNHNS and SASEGT. CDR3 length: 17 residues. The V segment lost 2 bases and the J segment 2 bases; nucleotides outside the gene matches: 9.

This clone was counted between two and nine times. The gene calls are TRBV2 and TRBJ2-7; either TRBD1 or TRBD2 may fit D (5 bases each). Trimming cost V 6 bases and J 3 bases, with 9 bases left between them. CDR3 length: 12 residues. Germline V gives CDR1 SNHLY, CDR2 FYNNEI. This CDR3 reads CASSRDGYEQYF. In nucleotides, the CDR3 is TGTGCCAGCAGCCGGGACGGCTACGAGCAGTACTTC.

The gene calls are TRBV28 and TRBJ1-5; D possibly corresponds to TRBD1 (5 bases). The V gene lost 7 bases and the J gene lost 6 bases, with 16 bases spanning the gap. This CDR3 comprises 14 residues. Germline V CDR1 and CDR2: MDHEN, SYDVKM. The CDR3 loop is CASTKTALVQPQHF. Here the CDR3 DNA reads TGTGCCAGCACCAAGACAGCTTTGGTTCAGCCCCAGCATTTT.

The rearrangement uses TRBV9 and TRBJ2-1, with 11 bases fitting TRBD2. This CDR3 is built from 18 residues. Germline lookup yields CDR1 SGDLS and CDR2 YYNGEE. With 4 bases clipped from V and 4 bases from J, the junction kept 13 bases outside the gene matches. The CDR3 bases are TGTGCCAGCAGCCCGAGACCCGTAGCGGGGGGGCCGTACAATGAGCAGTTCTTC. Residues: CASSPRPVAGGPYNEQFF.

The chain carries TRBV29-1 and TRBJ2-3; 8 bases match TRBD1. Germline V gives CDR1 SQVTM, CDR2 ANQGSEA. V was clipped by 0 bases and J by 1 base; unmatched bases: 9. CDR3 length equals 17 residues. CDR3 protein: CSVEDRGQGAGTDTQYF. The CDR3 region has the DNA TGCAGCGTTGAAGATCGGGGGCAGGGGGCAGGCACAGATACGCAGTATTTT.

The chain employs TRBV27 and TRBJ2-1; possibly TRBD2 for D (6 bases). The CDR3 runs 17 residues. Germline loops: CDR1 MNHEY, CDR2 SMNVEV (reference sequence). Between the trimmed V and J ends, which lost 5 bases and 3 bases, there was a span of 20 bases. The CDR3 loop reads CASSPRTGESLYNEQFF. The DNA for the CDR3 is TGTGCCAGCAGTCCCCGGACGGGGGAATCCCTCTACAATGAGCAGTTCTTC.

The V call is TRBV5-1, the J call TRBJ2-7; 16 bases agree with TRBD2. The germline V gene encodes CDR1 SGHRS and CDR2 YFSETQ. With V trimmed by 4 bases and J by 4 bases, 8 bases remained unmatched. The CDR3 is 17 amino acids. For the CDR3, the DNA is TGCGCCAGCAGCCACGGGACTAGCGGGGGGGCCTTATACGAGCAGTACTTC. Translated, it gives CASSHGTSGGALYEQYF.

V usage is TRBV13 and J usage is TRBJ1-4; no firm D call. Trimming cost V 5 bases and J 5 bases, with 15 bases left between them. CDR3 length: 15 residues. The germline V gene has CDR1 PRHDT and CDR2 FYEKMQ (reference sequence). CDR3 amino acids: CASSRMRQYNEKLFF. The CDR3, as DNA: TGTGCCAGCAGCCGAATGAGGCAGTACAATGAAAAACTGTTTTTT.

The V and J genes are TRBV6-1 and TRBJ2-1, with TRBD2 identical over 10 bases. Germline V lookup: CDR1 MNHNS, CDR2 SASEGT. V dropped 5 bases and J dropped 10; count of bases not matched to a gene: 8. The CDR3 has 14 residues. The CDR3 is CASSWTSGRGEQFF. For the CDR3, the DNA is TGTGCCAGCAGTTGGACTAGCGGCCGGGGAGAGCAGTTCTTC.

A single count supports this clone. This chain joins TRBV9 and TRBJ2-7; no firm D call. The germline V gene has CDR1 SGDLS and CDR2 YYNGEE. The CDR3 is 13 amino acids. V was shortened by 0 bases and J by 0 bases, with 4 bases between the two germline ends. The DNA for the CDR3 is TGTGCCAGCAGCGTAGCTTCCTCCTACGAGCAGTACTTC. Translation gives CASSVASSYEQYF.

In DNA form, the CDR3 reads TGTGCCAGCAGTACCGGGACAGGGGGAAACACCATATATTTT. It is translated as CASSTGTGGNTIYF. This sequence joins TRBV2 and TRBJ1-3, with TRBD1 matching over 9 bases. Per germline, CDR1 SNHLY and CDR2 FYNNEI. The CDR3 runs 14 residues. With 5 bases clipped from V and 4 bases from J, the junction kept 3 bases outside the gene matches.

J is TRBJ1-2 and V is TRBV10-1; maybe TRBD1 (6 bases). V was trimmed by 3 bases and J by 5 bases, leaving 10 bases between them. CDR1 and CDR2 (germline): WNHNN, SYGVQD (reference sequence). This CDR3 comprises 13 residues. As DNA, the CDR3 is TGCGCCAGCAGTGATGGCAGGGGATATGGCTACACCTTC. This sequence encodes CASSDGRGYGYTF.

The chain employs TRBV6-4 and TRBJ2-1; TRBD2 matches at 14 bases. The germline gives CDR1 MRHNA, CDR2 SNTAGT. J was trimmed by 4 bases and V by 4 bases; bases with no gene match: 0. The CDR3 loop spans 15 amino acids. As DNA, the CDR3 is TGTGCCAGCAGTGGACTAGCGGGAGGGTACAATGAGCAGTTCTTC. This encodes CASSGLAGGYNEQFF.

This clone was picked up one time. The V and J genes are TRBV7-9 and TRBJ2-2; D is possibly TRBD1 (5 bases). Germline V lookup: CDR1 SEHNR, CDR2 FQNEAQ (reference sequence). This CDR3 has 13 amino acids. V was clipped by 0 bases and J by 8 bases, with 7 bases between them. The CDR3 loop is CASSLAGPGELFF. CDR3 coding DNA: TGTGCCAGCAGCTTAGCGGGGCCGGGGGAGCTGTTTTTT.